These 18 T cell receptor beta chains were all obtained from the same sample, sequenced in a study of early T cells in non-severe SARS-CoV-2 infection. TCRdb reprocessed the 5' RACE reads with MiXCR, giving one entry per CDR3 protein. The data show about 40,000 distinct CDR3 sequences, with 20% to 25% seen just once and about 4.7% held by the top ten. Material: whole blood, obtained at baseline. The receptors derive from an adult who was a healthcare worker with PCR-confirmed SARS-CoV-2 infection or an uninfected control (not recorded which).

The rearrangement uses TRBV29-1 and TRBJ2-2; a weak D match, TRBD1 (6 bases). Germline loops: CDR1 SQVTM, CDR2 ANQGSEA. This CDR3 is 15 amino acids long. Trimming removed 3 bases at V and 5 bases at J, with 16 bases between. In nucleotides, the CDR3 is TGCAGCGTTGAGGGCAGGGGCGTGGGAACCGGGGAGCTGTTTTTT. This codes for CSVEGRGVGTGELFF.

V gene TRBV7-6 combines with J gene TRBJ1-2, with TRBD1 matching over 8 bases. Germline CDR1 reads SGHVS; CDR2 reads FNYEAQ. There are 15 residues in the CDR3. The ends lost 4 bases at V and 0 bases at J; junction bases unmatched: 4. This chain's CDR3 is CASSSKQGANYGYTF. As DNA, the CDR3 is TGTGCCAGCAGCTCCAAACAGGGGGCTAACTATGGCTACACCTTC.

This clonotype was observed a few times. The V call is TRBV4-1, the J call TRBJ2-5, with D tentatively TRBD2 (5 bases). The CDR3 contains 16 residues. V was pared by 1 base and J by 5 bases, with 17 bases between. Germline loops: CDR1 MGHRA, CDR2 YSYEKL. The CDR3 is CASSQGASLRGETQYF. Here the CDR3 DNA reads TGCGCCAGCAGCCAAGGGGCGTCTTTGCGAGGGGAGACCCAGTACTTC.

This clonotype was found a few times. This chain links TRBV5-8 with TRBJ1-6; TRBD1 matches 9 bases. CDR1 and CDR2 from the germline V gene are SGHTS and YDEGEE. V trimming: 4 bases; J trimming: 6 bases; junction bases outside the gene matches: 8. This CDR3 is built from 16 residues. The CDR3 DNA is TGTGCCAGCAGCCGGTCCCCGGGACAGGGTAATTCACCCCTCCACTTT. It translates to CASSRSPGQGNSPLHF.

CDR3: CASGDTITYEQYF. Written as DNA, the CDR3 is TGTGCCAGCGGGGACACTATAACCTACGAGCAGTACTTC. J is TRBJ2-7 and V is TRBV5-5; tentatively, D is TRBD1 (6 bases). Trimming removed 7 bases at V and 2 bases at J, with 13 bases between. Germline CDR1 and CDR2: SGHKS and YYEKEE (reference sequence). The CDR3 spans 13 residues.

This chain uses TRBV12-3 or TRBV12-4 with TRBJ2-1, with TRBD2 matching 8 bases. The V segment lost 6 bases and the J segment 4 bases; nucleotides outside the gene matches: 11. CDR3 length equals 16 residues. DNA for the CDR3: TGTGCCAGCAGCAAAGAGGTTAGCGGGGCGTACAATGAGCAGTTCTTC. Translating it yields CASSKEVSGAYNEQFF.

V is TRBV18 and J is TRBJ2-5; D remains ambiguous. V lost 2 bases, J lost 3 bases, and 4 bases lay in between. This CDR3 has 12 residues. Per germline, CDR1 KGHSH and CDR2 LQKENI. The CDR3 DNA sequence: TGTGCCAGCTCACCAACCGAAGAGACCCAGTACTTC. The encoded protein is CASSPTEETQYF.

The sample holds a few counts of this clonotype. V gene TRBV5-5 combines with J gene TRBJ1-5, with TRBD1 matching over 8 bases. The V and J ends lost 2 bases and 6 bases, in that order; junction bases with no gene match: 7. The germline V gene has CDR1 SGHKS and CDR2 YYEKEE (reference sequence). CDR3 size: 15 residues. CDR3 in DNA: TGTGCCAGCAGCTTCAGGACAGGGTCAAGTCAGCCCCAGCATTTT. This translates into CASSFRTGSSQPQHF.

The V and J genes are TRBV2 and TRBJ2-7, with 7 nucleotides matching TRBD1. The germline V gene has CDR1 SNHLY and CDR2 FYNNEI. The CDR3 contains 12 residues. Trimming took 6 bases from V and 3 from J; bases not matched to a gene: 2. CDR3 coding DNA: TGTGCCAGCAGCAGACAGGGCTACGAGCAGTACTTC. It translates to CASSRQGYEQYF.

This chain joins TRBV12-3 or TRBV12-4 and TRBJ1-1; no firm D call. The length of the CDR3 is 15 residues. V was pared by 7 bases and J by 1 base, with 16 bases between. DNA for the CDR3: TGTGCCAGCAACACTATCCGGGAAGGGAACACTGAAGCTTTCTTT. Translating it yields CASNTIREGNTEAFF.

This clonotype was counted only a few times. The J gene is TRBJ2-3, the V gene TRBV24-1; no firm D call. Between the trimmed V and J ends, which lost 4 bases and 6 bases, there was a span of 10 bases. CDR1 and CDR2 (germline): KGHDR, SFDVKD. This CDR3 spans 13 amino acids. The DNA of the CDR3 is TGTGCCACCAGTGACCCTGGATTGGATACGCAGTATTTT. It specifies CATSDPGLDTQYF.

The chain joins TRBV6-5 to TRBJ1-4; maybe TRBD1 (6 bases). V lost 6 bases, J lost 4 bases, and 18 bases lay in between. The CDR3 length is 16 residues. CDR1 and CDR2 from the germline V gene are MNHEY and SVGAGI. CDR3 region: CASSHRAATNNEKLFF. In nucleotides, the CDR3 is TGTGCCAGCAGCCACAGGGCGGCCACGAATAATGAAAAACTGTTTTTT.

Only a few counts were recorded for this clonotype. This sequence joins TRBV15 and TRBJ2-1; possibly TRBD2 for D (6 bases). Germline CDR1 is LNHNV and CDR2 is YYDKDF (reference sequence). Trimming left V 0 bases short and J 6 bases short, with 18 bases between. This CDR3 has 17 amino acids. DNA for the CDR3: TGTGCCACCAGCAGAGATAGTGCACGGAGGGGCTTCAATGAGCAGTTCTTC. Translating it yields CATSRDSARRGFNEQFF.

A few counts support this clonotype. The chain carries TRBV7-6 and TRBJ2-1; 7 bases match TRBD2. CDR1 SGHVS and CDR2 FNYEAQ come from the germline V gene. V trimming: 3 bases; J trimming: 4 bases; junction bases outside the gene matches: 6. There are 15 residues in the CDR3. The CDR3 reads CASSFSAGEYNEQFF. CDR3 in DNA: TGTGCCAGCAGCTTCTCCGCGGGGGAGTACAATGAGCAGTTCTTC. The whole variable domain, filled in from reference TRBV7-6 and TRBJ2-1, reads GAGVSQSPRYKVTKRGQDVALRCDPISGHVSLYWYRQALGQGPEFLTYFNYEAQQDKSGLPNDRFSAERPEGSISTLTIQRTEQRDSAMYRCASSFSAGEYNEQFFGPGTRLTVL.

This clonotype is labeled as medium-sized. J is TRBJ2-3 and V is TRBV7-9; 7 bases match TRBD1. Germline CDR1 reads SEHNR; CDR2 reads FQNEAQ (reference sequence). The trim removed 4 bases at V and 6 bases at J, leaving 4 bases unmatched. This CDR3 contains 13 residues. The CDR3 region is CASSSRGLDTQYF. The DNA for the CDR3 is TGTGCCAGCAGCTCCAGGGGGTTGGATACGCAGTATTTT.

This clonotype came up a few times. CDR3 DNA sequence: TGTGCCAGCAGTCCCAGTCGGGGGTACGGCACAGATACGCAGTATTTT. Translated: CASSPSRGYGTDTQYF. V is TRBV27 and J is TRBJ2-3, with D perhaps TRBD2 (6 bases). Deletions cut 5 bases from V and 1 base from J, with 16 bases between. The CDR3 runs to 16 residues. The germline CDR1 and CDR2 sequences are MNHEY and SMNVEV (reference sequence).

The V gene is TRBV5-6, the J gene TRBJ2-5; no definite D call. The CDR3 spans 13 residues. V was clipped by 3 bases and J by 2 bases, with 8 bases between them. CDR1 and CDR2 from the germline V gene are SGHDT and YYEEEE. Written as DNA, the CDR3 is TGTGCCAGCAGCTCGGGTTTACAAGAGACCCAGTACTTC. Amino acids: CASSSGLQETQYF.

This clonotype came up many times. This sequence joins TRBV24-1 and TRBJ1-1; 7 positions match TRBD1. This CDR3 spans 15 amino acids. Trimming at V came to 3 bases and at J to 9 bases, leaving 12 bases not matched to a gene. From germline, CDR1 is KGHDR and CDR2 SFDVKD. In DNA, the CDR3 is TGTGCCACCAGTGATCCCGGACAGGACGGGGGTAAAGCTTTCTTT. It codes for CATSDPGQDGGKAFF.